Listed here are 18 T cell receptor beta chains from one sample, sequenced in a study of cytomegalovirus exposure and HLA in healthy donors. In the PCR, 60 Vbeta and 13 Jbeta primers were used. The repertoire was sequenced with immunoSEQ multiplex PCR; TCRdb's copy has only in-frame clones and lacks some. The sample holds 200,000 or so clones, approximately 84% seen once. Material for sequencing was PBMCs. The receptors shown here come from a girl in the first two years of life in good health and CMV-seronegative.

The chain uses TRBV11-3 and TRBJ2-7; D is uncertain. This CDR3 contains 12 residues. The V end was cut by 1 base, the J end by 3 bases, with 4 bases between. Germline CDR1 is SGHNT and CDR2 is YENEEA. The CDR3 region is CASSLGDYEQYF. The CDR3 bases are TGTGCCAGCAGCTTAGGAGACTACGAGCAGTACTTC.

J is TRBJ2-7 and V is TRBV29-1; D gene ambiguous. V lost 3 bases and J 5 bases, leaving 14 bases between the germline ends. The CDR3 contains 13 residues. Germline lookup yields CDR1 SQVTM and CDR2 ANQGSEA. The CDR3 sequence: CSVEPTIGDEQYF. CDR3 nucleotide sequence: TGCAGCGTTGAGCCCACTATTGGCGACGAGCAGTACTTC.

The chain's CDR3 is CASSLPGSYGYTF. The CDR3 region has the DNA TGCGCCAGCAGCCTTCCAGGGTCCTATGGCTACACCTTC. V is TRBV5-1 and J is TRBJ1-2, with D possibly TRBD1 on 5 matching bases. Germline CDR1 reads SGHRS; CDR2 reads YFSETQ. Trimming stripped 4 bases from V and 4 bases from J, with 11 bases between. The CDR3 spans 13 residues.

The rearrangement links TRBV9 to TRBJ2-5; 7 positions agree with TRBD2. Trimming cost V 5 bases and J 5 bases; bases outside gene matches: 12. Germline loops: CDR1 SGDLS, CDR2 YYNGEE. CDR3 length: 15 residues. Here the CDR3 reads CASSPGEGIGETQYF. Here the CDR3 DNA reads TGTGCCAGCAGTCCGGGGGAGGGGATCGGTGAGACCCAGTACTTC. The whole variable domain, filled in from reference TRBV9 and TRBJ2-5, reads DSGVTQTPKHLITATGQRVTLRCSPRSGDLSVYWYQQSLDQGLQFLIQYYNGEERAKGNILERFSAQQFPDLHSELNLSSLELGDSALYFCASSPGEGIGETQYFGPGTRLLVL.

This chain joins TRBV10-3 and TRBJ2-7; the D gene is possibly TRBD1 (5 bases). The germline V gene encodes CDR1 ENHRY and CDR2 SYGVKD. V was cut by 8 bases and J by 5 bases, with 16 bases left in between. This CDR3 comprises 13 residues. The CDR3 loop reads CAIGLQGVHEQYF. The DNA for the CDR3 is TGTGCCATCGGTCTGCAGGGTGTCCACGAGCAGTACTTC.

The V and J genes are TRBV5-1 and TRBJ1-1; possibly TRBD1 for D (5 bases). The CDR3 is 11 amino acids. V lost 6 bases to trimming and J lost 8 bases, with 11 bases between them. CDR1 SGHRS and CDR2 YFSETQ come from the germline V gene. CDR3 region: CASTFDREAFF. The CDR3 DNA reads TGCGCCAGCACCTTTGACAGAGAAGCTTTCTTT.

Concerning this clone: At one boundary the junction diverges from the germline segment, which might be a read error. This sequence joins TRBV30 and TRBJ2-7; D is unresolved. Per germline, CDR1 GTSNPN and CDR2 SVGIG (reference sequence). CDR3 size: 11 residues. This CDR3 reads CAWSASYERYF. In DNA, the CDR3 is TGTGCCTGGAGCGCCAGCTACGAGCGGTACTTC.

V gene TRBV7-2 combines with J gene TRBJ1-4; 8 bases map to TRBD1. The germline V gene encodes CDR1 SGHTA and CDR2 FQGNSA. The CDR3 has 16 amino acids. V lost 4 bases to trimming and J lost 3 bases; unmatched junction nucleotides: 7. CDR3 residues: CASSSQTGEANEKLFF. In DNA form, the CDR3 reads TGTGCCAGCAGCTCCCAGACAGGGGAGGCTAATGAAAAACTGTTTTTT.

The CDR3 sequence is CASSAGQGNEQYF. The CDR3 DNA reads TGTGCCAGCAGCGCAGGACAGGGGAACGAGCAGTACTTC. The chain uses TRBV9 and TRBJ2-7; 9 bases map to TRBD1. CDR1 SGDLS and CDR2 YYNGEE come from the germline V gene. The CDR3 has 13 amino acids. V gave up 3 bases and J gave up 5 bases; unmatched junction bases: 3. Combining the CDR3 with reference TRBV9 and TRBJ2-7 gives the whole variable domain DSGVTQTPKHLITATGQRVTLRCSPRSGDLSVYWYQQSLDQGLQFLIQYYNGEERAKGNILERFSAQQFPDLHSELNLSSLELGDSALYFCASSAGQGNEQYFGPGTRLTVT.

The J gene is TRBJ2-5, the V gene TRBV5-4, with D possibly TRBD2 on 6 matching bases. Germline V lookup: CDR1 SGHNT, CDR2 YYREEE (reference sequence). This CDR3 comprises 13 residues. V lost 4 bases and J lost 5, with 12 bases in between. CDR3 sequence (DNA): TGTGCCAGCAGCGACCTAGCGAGCGAGACCCAGTACTTC. Protein product: CASSDLASETQYF. The complete variable domain, with remaining parts taken from reference TRBV5-4 and TRBJ2-5, reads ETGVTQSPTHLIKTRGQQVTLRCSSQSGHNTVSWYQQALGQGPQFIFQYYREEENGRGNFPPRFSGLQFPNYSSELNVNALELDDSALYLCASSDLASETQYFGPGTRLLVL.

This clone has only one observation. The chain combines TRBV7-8 with TRBJ2-7; 10 positions match TRBD2. Losses at the gene ends were 0 bases for V and 0 bases for J; bases not matched to a gene: 2. Germline CDR1 SGHVS, CDR2 FQNEAQ. The CDR3 consists of 16 residues. CDR3 nucleotides: TGTGCCAGCAGCTTAGCTTCTAGCGGGAGCTCCTACGAGCAGTACTTC. This gives the protein CASSLASSGSSYEQYF.

This chain uses TRBV10-3 with TRBJ1-3; D not resolved. Germline CDR1 and CDR2: ENHRY and SYGVKD. The CDR3 is 11 amino acids. Trimming removed 3 bases from V and 9 bases from J, with 6 bases in between. The CDR3 sequence: CAISDSSTIYF. The CDR3 DNA sequence: TGTGCCATCAGTGACTCCTCCACCATATATTTT.

The chain is built from TRBV7-2 and TRBJ2-2, with 7 bases that match TRBD2. V lost 4 bases and J lost 6; bases outside the gene matches: 8. Germline CDR1 SGHTA, CDR2 FQGNSA. The CDR3 is made up of 15 amino acids. The CDR3 sequence: CASSSERGFSGELFF. The CDR3 DNA reads TGTGCCAGCAGCTCGGAGCGGGGCTTTTCCGGGGAGCTGTTTTTT.

The gene calls are TRBV10-3 and TRBJ2-1; 13 nucleotides line up with TRBD2. Germline loops: CDR1 ENHRY, CDR2 SYGVKD. J was trimmed by 5 bases and V by 2 bases; bases with no gene match: 6. There are 17 residues in the CDR3. This chain's CDR3 is CAISEGLAGDPNNEQFF. The CDR3 nucleotides read TGTGCCATCAGTGAGGGACTAGCGGGAGACCCAAACAATGAGCAGTTCTTC.

This clone was detected once. The rearrangement uses TRBV6-1 and TRBJ2-1; 10 nucleotides agree with TRBD2. The CDR3 runs 16 residues. The germline V gene encodes CDR1 MNHNS and CDR2 SASEGT. V was pared by 2 bases and J by 3 bases, with 4 bases of the junction left unmatched. The CDR3 region has the DNA TGTGCCAGCAGTGAACGGCTAGCGGGGGACTACAATGAGCAGTTCTTC. It is translated as CASSERLAGDYNEQFF.

J is TRBJ2-1 and V is TRBV15; the D is unclear. Germline-derived CDR1 and CDR2 are LNHNV and YYDKDF (reference sequence). The length of the CDR3 is 13 residues. V was cut by 5 bases and J by 3 bases, with 8 bases left in between. The CDR3 loop is CATSDRLYNEQFF. Here the CDR3 DNA reads TGTGCCACCAGCGATAGACTCTACAATGAGCAGTTCTTC.

This clone was seen more than once but under ten times. The chain links TRBV7-9 to TRBJ2-7, with D possibly matching TRBD1 (5 bases). Germline values: CDR1 SEHNR, CDR2 FQNEAQ (reference sequence). The length of the CDR3 is 13 residues. V gave up 1 base and J gave up 3 bases, with 7 bases separating them. CDR3 protein: CASSLGDSYEQYF. The CDR3 region has the DNA TGTGCCAGCAGCTTAGGCGACAGCTACGAGCAGTACTTC.

This rearrangement joins TRBV5-1 to TRBJ2-2, with a possible D match to TRBD1 (5 bases). The CDR3 is 15 amino acids. CDR1 is SGHRS and CDR2 is YFSETQ in the germline V gene. Deletions cut 6 bases from V and 3 bases from J, with 15 bases between. As DNA, the CDR3 is TGCGCCAGCATCGGTACAGGTTCGGACACCGGGGAGCTGTTTTTT. As protein: CASIGTGSDTGELFF.